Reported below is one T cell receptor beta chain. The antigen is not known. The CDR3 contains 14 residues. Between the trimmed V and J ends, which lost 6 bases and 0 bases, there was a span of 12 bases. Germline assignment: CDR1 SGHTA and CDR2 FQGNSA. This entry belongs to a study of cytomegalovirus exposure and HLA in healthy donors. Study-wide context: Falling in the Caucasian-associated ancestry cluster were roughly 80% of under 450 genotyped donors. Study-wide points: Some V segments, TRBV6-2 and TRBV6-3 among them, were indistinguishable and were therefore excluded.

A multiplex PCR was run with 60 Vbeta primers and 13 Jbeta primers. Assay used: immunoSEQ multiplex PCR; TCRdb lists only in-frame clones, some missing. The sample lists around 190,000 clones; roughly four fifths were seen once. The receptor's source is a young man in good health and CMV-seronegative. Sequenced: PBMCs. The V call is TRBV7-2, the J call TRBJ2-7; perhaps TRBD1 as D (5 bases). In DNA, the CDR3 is TGTGCCAGCAGATACGACAGAGCCTCCTACGAGCAGTACTTC. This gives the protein CASRYDRASYEQYF. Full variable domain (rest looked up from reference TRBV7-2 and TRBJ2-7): GAGVSQSPSNKVTEKGKDVELRCDPISGHTALYWYRQSLGQGLEFLIYFQGNSAPDKSGLPSDRFSAERTGGSVSTLTIQRTQQEDSAVYLCASRYDRASYEQYFGPGTRLTVT.